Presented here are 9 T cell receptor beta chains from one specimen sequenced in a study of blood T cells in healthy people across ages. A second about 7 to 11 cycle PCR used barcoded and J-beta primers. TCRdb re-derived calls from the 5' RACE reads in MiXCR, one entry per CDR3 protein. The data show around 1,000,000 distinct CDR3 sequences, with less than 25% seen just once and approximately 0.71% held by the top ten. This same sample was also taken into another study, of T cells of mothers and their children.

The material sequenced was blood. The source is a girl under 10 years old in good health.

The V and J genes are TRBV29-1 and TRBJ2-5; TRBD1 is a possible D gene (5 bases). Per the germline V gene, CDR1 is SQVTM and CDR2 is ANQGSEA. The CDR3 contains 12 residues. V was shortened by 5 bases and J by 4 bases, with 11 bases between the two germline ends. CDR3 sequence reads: CSVQRGGETQYF. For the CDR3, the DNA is TGCAGCGTTCAAAGGGGTGGAGAGACCCAGTACTTC.

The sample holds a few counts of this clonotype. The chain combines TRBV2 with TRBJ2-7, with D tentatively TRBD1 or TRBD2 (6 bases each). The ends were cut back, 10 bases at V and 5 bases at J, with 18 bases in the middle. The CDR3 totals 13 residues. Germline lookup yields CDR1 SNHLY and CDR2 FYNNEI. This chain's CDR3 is CATGALDFDEQYF. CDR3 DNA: TGTGCCACGGGGGCCCTCGACTTTGACGAGCAGTACTTC.

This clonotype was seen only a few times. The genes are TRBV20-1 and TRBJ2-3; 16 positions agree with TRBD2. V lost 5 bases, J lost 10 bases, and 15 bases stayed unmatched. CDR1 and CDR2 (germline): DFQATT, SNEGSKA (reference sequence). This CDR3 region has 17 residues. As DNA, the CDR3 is TGCAGTGCTCGACCCGACGGGACTAGCGGGGGGGCCGGAGCGCAGTATTTT. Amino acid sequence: CSARPDGTSGGAGAQYF.

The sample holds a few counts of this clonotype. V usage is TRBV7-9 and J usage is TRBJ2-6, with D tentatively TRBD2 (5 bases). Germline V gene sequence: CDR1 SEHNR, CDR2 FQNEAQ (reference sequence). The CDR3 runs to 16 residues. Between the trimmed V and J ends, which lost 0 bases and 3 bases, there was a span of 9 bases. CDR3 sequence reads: CASSLAGEYGANVLTF. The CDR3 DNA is TGTGCCAGCAGCTTAGCGGGAGAATATGGGGCCAACGTCCTGACTTTC.

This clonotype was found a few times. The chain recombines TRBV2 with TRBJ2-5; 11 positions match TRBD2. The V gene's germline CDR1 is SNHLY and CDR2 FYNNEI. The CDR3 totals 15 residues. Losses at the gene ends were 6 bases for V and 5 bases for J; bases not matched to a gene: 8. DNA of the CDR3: TGTGCCAGCAGGTCTAGCGGGAGGACGACGGAGACCCAGTACTTC. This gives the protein CASRSSGRTTETQYF.

The CDR3 nucleotides read TGTGCCAGCAGCTCTGGGGACACTCCCTCATTCTCCTACAATGAGCAGTTCTTC. Its translation is CASSSGDTPSFSYNEQFF. This chain joins TRBV13 and TRBJ2-1; tentative D call: TRBD1 (6 bases). V was trimmed by 4 bases and J by 0 bases, leaving 19 bases between them. The CDR3 is 18 residues long. CDR1 and CDR2 (germline): PRHDT, FYEKMQ (reference sequence). Full variable domain (remainder filled in from reference TRBV13 and TRBJ2-1): AAGVIQSPRHLIKEKRETATLKCYPIPRHDTVYWYQQGPGQDPQFLISFYEKMQSDKGSIPDRFSAQQFSDYHSELNMSSLELGDSALYFCASSSGDTPSFSYNEQFFGPGTRLTVL.

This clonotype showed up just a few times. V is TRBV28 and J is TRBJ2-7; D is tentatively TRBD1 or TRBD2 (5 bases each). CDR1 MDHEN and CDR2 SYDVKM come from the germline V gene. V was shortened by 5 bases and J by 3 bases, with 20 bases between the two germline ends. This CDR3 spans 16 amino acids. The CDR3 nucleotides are TGTGCCAGCAGTACCGGGGCCGAGCCGGATCACTACGAGCAGTACTTC. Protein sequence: CASSTGAEPDHYEQYF.

The CDR3 reads CASSFLTGASYEQYF. The CDR3 DNA is TGTGCCAGCAGCTTCTTAACGGGGGCCTCCTACGAGCAGTACTTC. The chain combines TRBV28 with TRBJ2-7; D is possibly TRBD1 or TRBD2 (6 bases each). This CDR3 has 15 residues. The V gene's germline CDR1 is MDHEN and CDR2 SYDVKM. V shed 6 bases and J shed 0 bases, with 15 bases lying between them.

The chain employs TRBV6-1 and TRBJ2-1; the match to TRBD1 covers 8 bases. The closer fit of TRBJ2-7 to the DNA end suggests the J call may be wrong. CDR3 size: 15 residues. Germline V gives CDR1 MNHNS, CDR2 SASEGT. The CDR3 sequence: CASSEWDRYRSEQYF. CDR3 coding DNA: TGTGCCAGCAGTGAATGGGACAGGTACCGGAGCGAGCAGTACTTC.